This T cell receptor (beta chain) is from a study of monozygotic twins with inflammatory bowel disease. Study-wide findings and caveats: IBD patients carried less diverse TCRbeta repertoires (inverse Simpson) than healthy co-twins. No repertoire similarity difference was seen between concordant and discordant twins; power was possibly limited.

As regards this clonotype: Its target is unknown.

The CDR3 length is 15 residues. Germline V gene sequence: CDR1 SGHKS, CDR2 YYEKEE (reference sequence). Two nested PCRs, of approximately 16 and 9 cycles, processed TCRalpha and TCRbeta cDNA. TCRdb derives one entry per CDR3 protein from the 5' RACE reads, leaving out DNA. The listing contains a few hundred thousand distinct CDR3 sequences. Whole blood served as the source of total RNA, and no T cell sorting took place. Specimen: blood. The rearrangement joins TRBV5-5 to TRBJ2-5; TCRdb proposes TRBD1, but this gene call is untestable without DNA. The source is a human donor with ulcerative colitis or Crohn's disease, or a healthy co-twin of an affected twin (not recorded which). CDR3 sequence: CASSLRDGEEETQYF.